These 15 T cell receptor beta chains originate from one sample sequenced in a study of beta chain features in type 1 diabetes. Their recognized antigens are unknown. TCRB transcripts that were expressed got sequenced, as all of the isolated RNA had been reverse transcribed. The data were produced by immunoSEQ multiplex PCR, yet TCRdb's version contains in-frame clones alone and is incomplete. The repertoire has 500,000 to 650,000 clones, around 11% of them found once; the top ten carry more than 0.09%. Whole-study results and caveats: For Type 1 diabetes patients, all four CD4+ subsets carried TCRB CDR3s that were moderately but significantly shorter.

What was sequenced was naive CD4+ T cells from blood. The receptors here all came from a man aged 25-40 years with type 1 diabetes.

This clone occurred a few times. The gene calls are TRBV7-2 and TRBJ1-2; 9 positions agree with TRBD1. CDR1 is SGHTA and CDR2 is FQGNSA in the germline V gene. The V gene end was trimmed by 4 bases and the J gene end by 4 bases; junction bases not matched to a gene: 7. This CDR3 has 15 amino acids. CDR3 sequence reads: CASSSGQGWGYGYTF. The CDR3 DNA is TGTGCCAGCAGCTCGGGACAGGGATGGGGCTATGGCTACACCTTC.

This rearrangement joins TRBV5-1 to TRBJ2-6; 9 nucleotides line up with TRBD1. CDR1 is SGHRS, CDR2 YFSETQ, per germline. Trimming cost V 4 bases and J 5 bases; bases outside gene matches: 10. The CDR3 runs 17 residues. CDR3 sequence (DNA): TGCGCCAGCAGCCTCGAACCGGGACAGGGCCGGGCCAACGTCCTGACTTTC. Its translation: CASSLEPGQGRANVLTF. Using reference TRBV5-1 and TRBJ2-6 for the parts outside the CDR3, the full variable domain is KAGVTQTPRYLIKTRGQQVTLSCSPISGHRSVSWYQQTPGQGLQFLFEYFSETQRNKGNFPGRFSGRQFSNSRSEMNVSTLELGDSALYLCASSLEPGQGRANVLTFGAGSRLTVL.

The rearrangement links TRBV11-3 to TRBJ1-1; D not certain. The CDR3 contains 13 residues. Germline V gene sequence: CDR1 SGHNT, CDR2 YENEEA. Deletions cut 4 bases from V and 4 bases from J, with 10 bases between. The CDR3 here is CASSSAIGTEAFF. For the CDR3, the DNA is TGTGCCAGCAGCTCCGCCATAGGCACTGAAGCTTTCTTT.

Of note for this clone: In the same sample, other DNA sequences code for this CDR3. This rearrangement joins TRBV7-9 to TRBJ1-2; no clear D. The CDR3 has 15 amino acids. Per germline, CDR1 SEHNR and CDR2 FQNEAQ (reference sequence). The V gene lost 1 base and the J gene lost 0 bases, with 9 bases spanning the gap. CDR3 region: CASSLVSATNYGYTF. Here the CDR3 DNA reads TGTGCCAGCAGCTTAGTGTCAGCAACTAACTATGGCTACACCTTC.

This clone has more than one count but fewer than ten. V is TRBV9 and J is TRBJ1-2; TRBD1 is a possible D gene (6 bases). The CDR3 contains 14 residues. V was pared by 3 bases and J by 4 bases, with 13 bases between. Germline assignment: CDR1 SGDLS and CDR2 YYNGEE. The CDR3 DNA reads TGTGCCAGCAGCGCTACACAGGGCCTCTATGGCTACACCTTC. Its translation is CASSATQGLYGYTF. The complete variable domain, with remaining parts taken from reference TRBV9 and TRBJ1-2, reads DSGVTQTPKHLITATGQRVTLRCSPRSGDLSVYWYQQSLDQGLQFLIQYYNGEERAKGNILERFSAQQFPDLHSELNLSSLELGDSALYFCASSATQGLYGYTFGSGTRLTVV.

This clone occurred a few times. The chain links TRBV5-6 to TRBJ2-1; unclear D gene. The germline V and J ends were trimmed by 4 bases and 2 bases, with 16 bases remaining between them. The germline V gene has CDR1 SGHDT and CDR2 YYEEEE. This CDR3 is built from 16 residues. The CDR3 DNA reads as TGTGCCAGCAGCCTAACATCGAAGGGCACCTACAATGAGCAGTTCTTC. It codes for CASSLTSKGTYNEQFF.

The chain recombines TRBV5-8 with TRBJ2-7; D not resolved. V dropped 5 bases and J dropped 4 bases, with 13 bases sitting between them. CDR1 SGHTS and CDR2 YDEGEE come from the germline V gene. The length of the CDR3 is 13 residues. CDR3 in amino acids: CASSPGSRYEQYF. The CDR3, as DNA: TGTGCCAGCAGTCCCGGCTCGCGTTACGAGCAGTACTTC. Together with reference TRBV5-8 and TRBJ2-7, the CDR3 gives the full variable domain: EAGVTQSPTHLIKTRGQQATLRCSPISGHTSVYWYQQALGLGLQFLLWYDEGEERNRGNFPPRFSGRQFPNYSSELNVNALELEDSALYLCASSPGSRYEQYFGPGTRLTVT.

V gene TRBV4-2 combines with J gene TRBJ1-4; 9 bases align to TRBD1. The trim removed 0 bases at V and 10 bases at J, leaving 9 bases unmatched. Germline values: CDR1 LGHNA, CDR2 YNFKEQ. This CDR3 region has 16 residues. The CDR3 loop is CASSQEAGTGQGKLFF. CDR3 nucleotide sequence: TGTGCCAGCAGCCAAGAGGCCGGGACAGGGCAGGGAAAACTGTTTTTT.

This chain uses TRBV6-1 with TRBJ1-1; possibly TRBD1 for D (6 bases). The CDR3 extends over 13 amino acids. Germline V CDR1 and CDR2: MNHNS, SASEGT. V lost 4 bases to trimming and J lost 1 base, with 7 bases between them. CDR3 DNA: TGTGCCAGCAGTGGGACAGAGAACACTGAAGCTTTCTTT. Encoded protein: CASSGTENTEAFF.

V and J are TRBV7-2 and TRBJ2-7; a possible D gene is TRBD1 (6 bases). This CDR3 is 14 amino acids long. CDR1 SGHTA and CDR2 FQGNSA come from the germline V gene. The ends were cut back, 4 bases at V and 6 bases at J, with 16 bases in the middle. CDR3 loop: CASSSRSGTPEQYF. The CDR3 nucleotides are TGTGCCAGCAGCTCTCGCTCCGGGACACCCGAGCAGTACTTC.

The chain combines TRBV15 with TRBJ1-1, with D unresolved. The length of the CDR3 is 13 residues. The V end lost 1 base, the J end lost 5 bases, and 8 bases lay between the germline ends. CDR1 and CDR2 (germline): LNHNV, YYDKDF (reference sequence). The CDR3 protein is CATSRGGRTEAFF. The DNA of the CDR3 is TGTGCCACCAGCAGAGGAGGTCGGACTGAAGCTTTCTTT.

This clone was found a few times. The chain recombines TRBV18 with TRBJ2-1, with 9 bases fitting TRBD1. The CDR3 sequence is 15 residues long. CDR1 KGHSH and CDR2 LQKENI come from the germline V gene. V was pared by 2 bases and J by 9 bases, with 8 bases of the junction left unmatched. CDR3 in amino acids: CASSPRTGAWGEQFF. CDR3 nucleotide sequence: TGTGCCAGCTCACCAAGGACAGGGGCATGGGGTGAGCAGTTCTTC. The variable domain in full, with the rest retrieved from reference TRBV18 and TRBJ2-1, is NAGVMQNPRHLVRRRGQEARLRCSPMKGHSHVYWYRQLPEEGLKFMVYLQKENIIDESGMPKERFSAEFPKEGPSILRIQQVVRGDSAAYFCASSPRTGAWGEQFFGPGTRLTVL.

This clone has just a few counts. V gene TRBV29-1 combines with J gene TRBJ2-7, with D tentatively TRBD2 (5 bases). Germline values: CDR1 SQVTM, CDR2 ANQGSEA. This CDR3 spans 12 amino acids. V shed 4 bases and J shed 7 bases, with 14 bases lying between them. CDR3 sequence reads: CSVGEGPWEQYF. In nucleotides, the CDR3 is TGCAGCGTTGGAGAGGGCCCCTGGGAGCAGTACTTC.

This chain links TRBV4-3 with TRBJ1-4; unclear D gene. Germline-derived CDR1 and CDR2 are LGHNA and YSLEER. The CDR3 is 16 residues long. V was trimmed by 0 bases and J by 8 bases, leaving 16 bases between them. Written as DNA, the CDR3 is TGCGCCAGCAGCCAAGAGTATAGGCAAGGAAGGGAAAAACTGTTTTTT. This sequence encodes CASSQEYRQGREKLFF.

Regarding this clone: Germline and junction disagree at one end, which may indicate a read error. The chain is built from TRBV7-2 and TRBJ2-7; TRBD1 aligns across 10 bases. The CDR3 extends over 14 amino acids. Germline V gene data show CDR1 as SGHTA and CDR2 as FQGNSA. CDR3 coding DNA: TGTGCCAGCACCTTATCGGGACAGGGGAGGGAGCAGTACTTC. This translates into CASTLSGQGREQYF.